A single sample is the source of the 24 T cell receptor beta chains below, sequenced in a study of beta chain features in type 1 diabetes. General study results and limits: For Type 1 diabetes patients, all four CD4+ subsets carried TCRB CDR3s that were moderately but significantly shorter.

The antigens these receptors bind are not known. Expressed TCRB transcripts were sequenced after all isolated RNA was converted to cDNA. Generated by immunoSEQ multiplex PCR, the TCRdb table keeps only in-frame clones and is missing some. The data hold under 350,000 clones, with roughly a quarter observed a single time. The sample consisted of naive CD4+ T cells from blood. All receptors derive from a woman in her twenties or thirties with type 1 diabetes.

The chain recombines TRBV11-1 with TRBJ2-1, with 7 bases aligning to TRBD2. From germline, CDR1 is SGHAT and CDR2 FQDESV (reference sequence). The CDR3 is 15 amino acids. V dropped 5 bases and J dropped 7; count of bases not matched to a gene: 11. The CDR3 reads CASSPNQRDRNEQFF. DNA for the CDR3: TGTGCCAGCAGCCCCAACCAGCGGGATAGGAATGAGCAGTTCTTC.

The rearrangement uses TRBV29-1 and TRBJ2-5; D call uncertain. In germline, CDR1 is SQVTM, CDR2 ANQGSEA. The CDR3 is 11 amino acids. V lost 4 bases and J lost 5, with 8 bases in between. The CDR3 sequence: CSVGPRETQYF. The CDR3 DNA sequence: TGCAGCGTTGGACCGAGGGAGACCCAGTACTTC.

This chain connects TRBV18 to TRBJ2-1, with 8 bases lining up with TRBD2. Germline CDR1 KGHSH, CDR2 LQKENI. The CDR3 spans 12 residues. V lost 3 bases, J lost 10 bases, and 2 bases stayed unmatched. CDR3 nucleotide sequence: TGTGCCAGCTCACCTACTAGCGGCGAGCAGTTCTTC. Protein sequence: CASSPTSGEQFF. Based on the CDR3 plus reference TRBV18 and TRBJ2-1, the full variable domain is NAGVMQNPRHLVRRRGQEARLRCSPMKGHSHVYWYRQLPEEGLKFMVYLQKENIIDESGMPKERFSAEFPKEGPSILRIQQVVRGDSAAYFCASSPTSGEQFFGPGTRLTVL.

This clone was seen more than once but under ten times. This sequence joins TRBV7-3 and TRBJ2-1; TRBD2 might be the D (6 bases). The CDR3 is 15 residues long. Germline CDR1 and CDR2: SGHTA and FQGTGA. Trimming took off 2 bases at V and 3 bases at J, with 11 bases between the two ends. This chain's CDR3 is CASSLGLSGYNEQFF. CDR3 coding DNA: TGTGCCAGCAGCTTAGGACTATCTGGCTACAATGAGCAGTTCTTC.

V usage is TRBV15 and J usage is TRBJ2-1; TRBD1 agrees at 7 bases. CDR1 is LNHNV and CDR2 is YYDKDF in the germline V gene (reference sequence). The CDR3 is 16 amino acids. Trimming took 4 bases from V and 5 from J; bases not matched to a gene: 11. CDR3 nucleotide sequence: TGTGCCACCAGCAACATTACAGGGGCGCTGGACAATGAGCAGTTCTTC. Residues: CATSNITGALDNEQFF.

The chain couples TRBV19 to TRBJ2-1; TRBD1 is a possible D gene (6 bases). Trimming took 3 bases from V and 6 from J, leaving 9 bases between them. Germline CDR1 LNHDA, CDR2 SQIVND (reference sequence). The CDR3 spans 13 residues. The CDR3 region is CASSITGSNEQFF. CDR3 DNA sequence: TGTGCCAGTAGTATTACAGGGTCCAATGAGCAGTTCTTC.

This clone was recorded a few times. Distinct nucleotide sequences in the sample also encode this CDR3. The V gene is TRBV28, the J gene TRBJ2-7, with unresolved D. CDR3 length: 13 amino acids. Trimming removed 2 bases at V and 2 bases at J, with 7 bases between. The germline V gene has CDR1 MDHEN and CDR2 SYDVKM. The CDR3 DNA follows: TGTGCCAGCAGTTTAGGGCAGACCTACGAGCAGTACTTC. Its protein is CASSLGQTYEQYF.

The V and J genes are TRBV15 and TRBJ2-1, with 16 bases identical to TRBD2. Germline CDR1 LNHNV, CDR2 YYDKDF (reference sequence). J was trimmed by 7 bases and V by 2 bases; bases with no gene match: 5. The CDR3 runs to 17 residues. This CDR3 is CATSRQGTSGRANEQFF. The CDR3 nucleotides are TGTGCCACCAGCAGACAGGGGACTAGCGGGAGGGCTAATGAGCAGTTCTTC.

This clone has only a few counts. The chain is built from TRBV5-4 and TRBJ1-4; D ambiguous. The CDR3 runs 14 residues. Germline CDR1 SGHNT, CDR2 YYREEE (reference sequence). Trimming pared 4 bases from V and 0 bases from J, leaving 7 bases between. CDR3 loop: CASSRTATNEKLFF. CDR3 coding DNA: TGTGCCAGCAGCAGGACTGCAACTAATGAAAAACTGTTTTTT.

To note about this clone: Other DNA sequences of this sample code for an identical CDR3. The gene calls are TRBV9 and TRBJ2-5, with a possible D match to TRBD2 (6 bases). Germline V gene lookup returns CDR1 SGDLS and CDR2 YYNGEE. The CDR3 loop spans 14 amino acids. Trimming stripped 0 bases from V and 5 bases from J, with 11 bases between. The CDR3 is CASSVVGLGETQYF. As DNA, the CDR3 is TGTGCCAGCAGCGTAGTGGGACTGGGGGAGACCCAGTACTTC.

The chain carries TRBV7-2 and TRBJ2-1; 13 nucleotides match TRBD2. This CDR3 is built from 16 residues. Germline loops: CDR1 SGHTA, CDR2 FQGNSA. J gave up 7 bases and V 5 bases, and 8 bases lay outside the gene matches. The DNA for the CDR3 is TGTGCCAGCAGCCCCAGGACTAGCGGGAGAAGGAATGAGCAGTTCTTC. This codes for CASSPRTSGRRNEQFF.

V usage is TRBV4-2 and J usage is TRBJ2-3; 10 positions agree with TRBD2. J lost 0 bases, V lost 2 bases, and 8 bases had no gene match. CDR3 size: 18 residues. Germline V gene data show CDR1 as LGHNA and CDR2 as YNFKEQ. CDR3: CASSQFTSGIGSTDTQYF. The CDR3 nucleotides read TGTGCCAGCAGCCAATTCACTAGCGGGATAGGAAGCACAGATACGCAGTATTTT.

The rearrangement links TRBV4-2 to TRBJ2-5, with 13 bases matching TRBD2. The CDR3 runs 16 residues. V lost 4 bases, J lost 0 bases, and 2 bases stayed unmatched. The germline V gene encodes CDR1 LGHNA and CDR2 YNFKEQ. CDR3 protein: CASSLGLAGDQETQYF. CDR3 nucleotides: TGTGCCAGCAGCCTTGGACTAGCGGGAGACCAAGAGACCCAGTACTTC.

There are a few counts of this clone. The chain recombines TRBV29-1 with TRBJ2-1, with 12 bases matching TRBD2. Germline CDR1 and CDR2: SQVTM and ANQGSEA. The CDR3 totals 14 residues. Trimming removed 6 bases from V and 9 bases from J; junction bases left unmatched: 9. The CDR3 DNA reads as TGCAGCGTGGGCTCCGGGACTAGCGGGTTTGAGCAGTTCTTC. Translating it yields CSVGSGTSGFEQFF.

To note about this clone: Other DNA sequences in the same sample also yield this CDR3. This chain joins TRBV5-1 and TRBJ2-6, with D possibly TRBD2 on 6 matching bases. The CDR3 spans 15 residues. V dropped 4 bases and J dropped 2 bases, with 10 bases sitting between them. The germline V gene encodes CDR1 SGHRS and CDR2 YFSETQ. In DNA form, the CDR3 reads TGCGCCAGCAGCCTCGGGAGCCCTGGGGCCAACGTCCTGACTTTC. Amino acids: CASSLGSPGANVLTF. Full variable domain (rest looked up from reference TRBV5-1 and TRBJ2-6): KAGVTQTPRYLIKTRGQQVTLSCSPISGHRSVSWYQQTPGQGLQFLFEYFSETQRNKGNFPGRFSGRQFSNSRSEMNVSTLELGDSALYLCASSLGSPGANVLTFGAGSRLTVL.

This clone was seen just once. CDR3 sequence (DNA): TGTGCCAGCATTAGACAGGGGGACGGCTACACCTTC. Its translation: CASIRQGDGYTF. The rearrangement uses TRBV6-5 and TRBJ1-2; 9 nucleotides match TRBD1. J was trimmed by 8 bases and V by 7 bases; bases with no gene match: 5. The CDR3 contains 12 residues. Germline CDR1 is MNHEY and CDR2 is SVGAGI.

This clone came up a few times. This chain uses TRBV28 with TRBJ1-4; D uncertain. From germline, CDR1 is MDHEN and CDR2 SYDVKM. With 6 bases removed from V and 7 bases from J, the gap between germline ends came to 15 bases. CDR3 length equals 14 residues. The CDR3: CASSRERSGEKLFF. The CDR3 DNA reads TGTGCCAGCAGCCGCGAGAGGTCGGGTGAAAAACTGTTTTTT.

This clone was observed a handful of times. The chain employs TRBV15 and TRBJ1-2, with TRBD1 as a possible D gene (6 bases). V was clipped by 8 bases and J by 2 bases, with 9 bases between them. Germline V gives CDR1 LNHNV, CDR2 YYDKDF (reference sequence). The CDR3 loop spans 12 amino acids. For the CDR3, the DNA is TGTGCCACCCGAGGACAGAACTATGGCTACACCTTC. Its protein product is CATRGQNYGYTF.

The V gene is TRBV6-6, the J gene TRBJ2-1; TRBD1 aligns across 7 bases. Germline V gives CDR1 MNHNY, CDR2 SVGAGI (reference sequence). CDR3 length: 14 residues. V lost 6 bases, J lost 7 bases, and 9 bases stayed unmatched. The CDR3 DNA reads as TGTGCCAGCAGCCCCCTTACAGGGGTGAATGAGCAGTTCTTC. Translation gives CASSPLTGVNEQFF.

This sequence joins TRBV18 and TRBJ2-3, with 8 positions matching TRBD1. V gave up 0 bases and J gave up 4 bases; unmatched junction bases: 6. Germline loops: CDR1 KGHSH, CDR2 LQKENI. This CDR3 spans 16 amino acids. CDR3 sequence reads: CASSPPSGGGADTQYF. CDR3 sequence (DNA): TGTGCCAGCTCACCACCGTCAGGGGGCGGCGCAGATACGCAGTATTTT.

The chain employs TRBV25-1 and TRBJ2-6, with 7 bases aligning to TRBD1. The germline V gene encodes CDR1 MGHDK and CDR2 SYGVNS. CDR3 length: 18 residues. V lost 1 base to trimming and J lost 0 bases; unmatched junction nucleotides: 6. CDR3 protein: CASSESGQAYSGANVLTF. DNA of the CDR3: TGTGCCAGCAGTGAATCTGGACAGGCGTACTCTGGGGCCAACGTCCTGACTTTC.

The chain carries TRBV30 and TRBJ1-5; 7 nucleotides line up with TRBD1. V was clipped by 2 bases and J by 4 bases; unmatched bases: 8. The CDR3 runs 15 residues. Germline V gene lookup returns CDR1 GTSNPN and CDR2 SVGIG (reference sequence). DNA of the CDR3: TGTGCCTGGAGTCCAACAGGGGCCGTAAATCAGCCCCAGCATTTT. Translation: CAWSPTGAVNQPQHF.

The genes are TRBV4-1 and TRBJ2-2; no clear D gene. Germline-derived CDR1 and CDR2 are MGHRA and YSYEKL. The CDR3 runs 14 residues. The V end lost 0 bases, the J end lost 5 bases, and 7 bases lay between the germline ends. CDR3 coding DNA: TGCGCCAGCAGCCAAGATAGCCAAACCGGGGAGCTGTTTTTT. Translation: CASSQDSQTGELFF.

V and J are TRBV25-1 and TRBJ2-2; D is undetermined. The germline V gene encodes CDR1 MGHDK and CDR2 SYGVNS. This CDR3 contains 14 residues. V lost 1 base, J lost 1 base, and 4 bases lay in between. CDR3: CASSESLNTGELFF. CDR3 nucleotides: TGTGCCAGCAGTGAATCCCTGAACACCGGGGAGCTGTTTTTT.